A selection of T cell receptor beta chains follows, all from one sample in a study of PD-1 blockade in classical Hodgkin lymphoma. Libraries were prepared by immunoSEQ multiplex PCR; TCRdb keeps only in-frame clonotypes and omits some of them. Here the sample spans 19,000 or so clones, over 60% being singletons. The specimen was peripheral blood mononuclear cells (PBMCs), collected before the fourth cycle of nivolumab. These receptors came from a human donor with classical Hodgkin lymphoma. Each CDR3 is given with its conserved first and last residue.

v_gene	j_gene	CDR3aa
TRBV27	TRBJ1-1	CASSFLGGTGSTEAFF
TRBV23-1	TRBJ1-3	CASKLPLNTIYF
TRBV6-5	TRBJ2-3	CASSRSGNPDTQYF
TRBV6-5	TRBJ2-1	CASLTGRTYNEQFF
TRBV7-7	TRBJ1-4	CASSLVPNEKLFF
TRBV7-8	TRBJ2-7	CASSLEGAFSYEQYF
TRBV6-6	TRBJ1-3	CASTDSGNTIYF
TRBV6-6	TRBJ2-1	CASSYSRNEQFF
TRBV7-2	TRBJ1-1	CASSRRQGNTEAFF
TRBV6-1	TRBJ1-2	CASSRGDGYTF
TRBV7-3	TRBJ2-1	CASSLESYNEQFF
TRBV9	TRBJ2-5	CASSQRGENLETQYF
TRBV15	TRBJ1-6	CATSSPLSNSPLHF
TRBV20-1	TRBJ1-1	CSASNPTEAFF
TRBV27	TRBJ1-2	CASSLSTGEGGYTF
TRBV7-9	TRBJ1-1	CASSFYRGLGLGEAFF
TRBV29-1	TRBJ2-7	CSVESGLVSEQYF
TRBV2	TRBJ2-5	CASSEEETQYF
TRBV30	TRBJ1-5	CAWSDQGQPQHF
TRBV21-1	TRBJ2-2	CASSPTGEKAGELFF
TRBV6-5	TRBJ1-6	CASFRRRDSPLHF
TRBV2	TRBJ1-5	CASSGTGVYQPQHF
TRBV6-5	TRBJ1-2	CASSYRQISNYGYTF
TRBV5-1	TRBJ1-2	CASSYGTKGGYTF
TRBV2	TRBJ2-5	CASGRETQYF
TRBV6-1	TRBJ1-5	CASSSQGYGNQPQHF
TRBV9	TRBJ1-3	CASSARDGRNTIYF
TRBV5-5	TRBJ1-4	CASSRRGGSNEKLFF
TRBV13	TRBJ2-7	CASRQEGLGGAEYF
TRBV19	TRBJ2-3	CASSILAGRTDTQYF
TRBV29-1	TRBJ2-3	CSAWEGSDTQYF
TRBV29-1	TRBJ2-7	CSVVGSPSGDVEQYF
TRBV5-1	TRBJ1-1	CASSLQPNTEAFF
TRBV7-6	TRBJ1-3	CASSARARNTIYF
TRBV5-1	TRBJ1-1	CASRTTGPNTEAFF
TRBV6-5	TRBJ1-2	CASRHTAGNYGYTF
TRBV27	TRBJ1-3	CASSLNGGNTIYF
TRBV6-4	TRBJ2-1	CASSREGQEYNEQFF
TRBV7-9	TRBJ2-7	CASSLWHSWTGGDEQYF
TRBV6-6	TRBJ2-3	CASSYRGEAGEDTQYF